This T cell receptor (beta chain) came from a study of circulating and synovial CD4+ cells in juvenile arthritis. With respect to this clone: The antigen is not known.

CDR1 and CDR2 (germline): LNHDA, SQIVND (reference sequence). Trimming took 9 bases from V and 4 from J, leaving 18 bases between them. The CDR3 extends over 14 amino acids. Study-level results: CPL and bulk CD4 samples differed at least tenfold in T cell genomes. Bulk blood CD4 repertoires were more diverse than these. These blood cells shared more CDR3 sequences with synovium than bulk blood.

Assay used: immunoSEQ multiplex PCR; TCRdb lists only in-frame clones, some missing. The sample has thousands of clones; 83% are singletons. The TCR sequence derives from a human donor with juvenile idiopathic arthritis. The V gene is TRBV19, the J gene TRBJ2-5; weak D call: TRBD2 (5 bases). Sequencing input: CD4+ T cells from synovial fluid. The CDR3 nucleotides are TGTGCCAGCGCCCGGACTGGGAACGGAGAGACCCAGTACTTC. Protein product: CASARTGNGETQYF.